The entry below describes one TCR beta chain. Original handling: The authors estimated nucleated cell counts from reference gene primer amplification. Measured with immunoSEQ multiplex PCR; TCRdb has only the in-frame clones, and not every one. V, J and clone size are those of that table, while D and trimming were read from the DNA. This table has about 13,000 clones, around four fifths appearing once. The data were taken from a study of blood T cell repertoires in COVID-19. Study overall: Sites in the United States, Italy and Spain provided acute and convalescent COVID-19 samples. The cDNA or gDNA used as material had been derived from T cells, B-cell-depleted T cells, or PBMCs.

Sequencing used peripheral blood. The source of this sequence is a woman of 80 years or more with acute or convalescent COVID-19.

The CDR3 DNA is TGTGCCAGCAGCTTACGCGGGGGTGGCACGGGGGGGACTGAAGCTTTCTTT. Protein: CASSLRGGGTGGTEAFF. The rearrangement links TRBV7-9 to TRBJ1-1, with D possibly TRBD1 on 5 matching bases. The CDR3 loop spans 17 amino acids. With 2 bases removed from V and 5 bases from J, the gap between germline ends came to 21 bases. Looked up from germline, CDR1 is SEHNR and CDR2 is FQNEAQ (reference sequence). Variable domain in full (rest from reference TRBV7-9 and TRBJ1-1): DTGVSQNPRHKITKRGQNVTFRCDPISEHNRLYWYRQTLGQGPEFLTYFQNEAQLEKSRLLSDRFSAERPKGSFSTLEIQRTEQGDSAMYLCASSLRGGGTGGTEAFFGQGTRLTVV.